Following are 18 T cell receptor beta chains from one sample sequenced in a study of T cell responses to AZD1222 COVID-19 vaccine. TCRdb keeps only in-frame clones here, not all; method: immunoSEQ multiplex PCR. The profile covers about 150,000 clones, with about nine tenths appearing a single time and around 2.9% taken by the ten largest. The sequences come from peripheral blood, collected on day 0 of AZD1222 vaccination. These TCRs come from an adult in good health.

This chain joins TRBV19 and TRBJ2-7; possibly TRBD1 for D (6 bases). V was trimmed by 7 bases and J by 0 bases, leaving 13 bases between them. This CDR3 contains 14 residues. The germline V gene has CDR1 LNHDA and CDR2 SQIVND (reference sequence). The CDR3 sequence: CASTGTLNSYEQYF. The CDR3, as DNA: TGTGCCAGTACCGGGACACTAAACTCCTACGAGCAGTACTTC.

CDR3 sequence (DNA): TGTGCTAGTGGTCTACAGGGGCTCACTGAAGCTTTCTTT. Translating gives CASGLQGLTEAFF. The chain links TRBV12-5 to TRBJ1-1, with 7 nucleotides matching TRBD1. With V trimmed by 5 bases and J by 4 bases, 4 bases remained unmatched. CDR3 size: 13 residues. Germline lookup yields CDR1 LGHNT and CDR2 FRNRAP.

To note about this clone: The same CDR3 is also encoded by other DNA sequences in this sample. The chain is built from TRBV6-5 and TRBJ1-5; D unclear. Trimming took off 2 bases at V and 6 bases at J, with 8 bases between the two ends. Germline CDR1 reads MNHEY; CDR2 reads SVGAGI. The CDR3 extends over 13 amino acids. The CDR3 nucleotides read TGTGCCAGCAGTTACAGGGAAGGTCAGCCCCAGCATTTT. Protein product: CASSYREGQPQHF.

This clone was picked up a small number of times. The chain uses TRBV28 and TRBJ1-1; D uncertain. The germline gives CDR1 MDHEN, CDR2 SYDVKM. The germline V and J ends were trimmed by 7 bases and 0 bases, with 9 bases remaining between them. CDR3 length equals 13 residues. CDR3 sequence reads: CASKTEMNTEAFF. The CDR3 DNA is TGTGCCAGCAAGACCGAGATGAACACTGAAGCTTTCTTT.

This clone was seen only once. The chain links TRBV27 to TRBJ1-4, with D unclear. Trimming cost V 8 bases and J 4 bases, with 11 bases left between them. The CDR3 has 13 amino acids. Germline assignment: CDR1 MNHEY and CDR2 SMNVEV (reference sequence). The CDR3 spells CASGPSRNEKLFF. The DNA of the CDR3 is TGTGCCAGCGGCCCCTCGCGTAATGAAAAACTGTTTTTT. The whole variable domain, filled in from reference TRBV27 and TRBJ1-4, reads EAQVTQNPRYLITVTGKKLTVTCSQNMNHEYMSWYRQDPGLGLRQIYYSMNVEVTDKGDVPEGYKVSRKEKRNFPLILESPSPNQTSLYFCASGPSRNEKLFFGSGTQLSVL.

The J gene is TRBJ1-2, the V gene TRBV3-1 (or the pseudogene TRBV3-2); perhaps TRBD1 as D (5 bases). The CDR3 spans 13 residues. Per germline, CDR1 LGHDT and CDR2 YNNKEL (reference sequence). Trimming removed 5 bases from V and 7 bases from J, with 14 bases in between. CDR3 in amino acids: CASSFQGRTGYTF. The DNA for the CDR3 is TGTGCCAGCAGCTTTCAGGGTCGGACTGGCTACACCTTC.

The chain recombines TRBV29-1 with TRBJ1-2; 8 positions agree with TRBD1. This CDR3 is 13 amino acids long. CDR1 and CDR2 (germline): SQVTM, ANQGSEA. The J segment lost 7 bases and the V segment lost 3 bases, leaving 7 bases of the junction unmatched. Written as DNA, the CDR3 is TGCAGCGTTGATAGCGGACAGGGAAGTGGCTACACCTTC. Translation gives CSVDSGQGSGYTF.

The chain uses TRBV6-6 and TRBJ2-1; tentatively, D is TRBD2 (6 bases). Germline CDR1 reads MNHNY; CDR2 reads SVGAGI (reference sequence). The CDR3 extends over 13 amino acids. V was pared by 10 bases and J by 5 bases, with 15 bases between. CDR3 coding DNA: TGTGCCACGGCGGTGGGGGGAAACAATGAGCAGTTCTTC. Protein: CATAVGGNNEQFF.

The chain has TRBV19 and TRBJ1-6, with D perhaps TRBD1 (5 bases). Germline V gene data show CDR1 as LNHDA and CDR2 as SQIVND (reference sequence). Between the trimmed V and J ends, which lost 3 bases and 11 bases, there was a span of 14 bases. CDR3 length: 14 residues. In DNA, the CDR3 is TGTGCCAGTAGTATCGGGCAGGGTATCCCACCCCTCCACTTT. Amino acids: CASSIGQGIPPLHF.

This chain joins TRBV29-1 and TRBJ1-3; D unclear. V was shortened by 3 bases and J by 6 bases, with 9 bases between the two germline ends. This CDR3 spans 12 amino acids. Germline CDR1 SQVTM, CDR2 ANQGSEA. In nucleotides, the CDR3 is TGCAGCGTTGACGAGGGTACAAACACCATATATTTT. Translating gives CSVDEGTNTIYF.

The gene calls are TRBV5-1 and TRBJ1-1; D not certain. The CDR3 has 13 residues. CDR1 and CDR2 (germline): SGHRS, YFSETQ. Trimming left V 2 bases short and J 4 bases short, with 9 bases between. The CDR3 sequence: CASSLIGGTEAFF. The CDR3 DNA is TGCGCCAGCAGCTTAATCGGAGGCACTGAAGCTTTCTTT.

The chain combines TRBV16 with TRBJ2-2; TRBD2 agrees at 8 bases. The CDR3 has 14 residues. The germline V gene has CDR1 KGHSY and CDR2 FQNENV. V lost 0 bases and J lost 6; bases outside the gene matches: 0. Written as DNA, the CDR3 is TGTGCCAGCAGCCAATCGACTAGCGCCGGGGAGCTGTTTTTT. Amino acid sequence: CASSQSTSAGELFF.

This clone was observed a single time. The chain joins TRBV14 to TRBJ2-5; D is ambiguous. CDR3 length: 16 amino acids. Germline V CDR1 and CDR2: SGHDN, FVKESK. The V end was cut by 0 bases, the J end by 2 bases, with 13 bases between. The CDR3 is CASSQDGWVRQETQYF. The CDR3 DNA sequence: TGTGCCAGCAGCCAAGATGGTTGGGTTCGACAAGAGACCCAGTACTTC.

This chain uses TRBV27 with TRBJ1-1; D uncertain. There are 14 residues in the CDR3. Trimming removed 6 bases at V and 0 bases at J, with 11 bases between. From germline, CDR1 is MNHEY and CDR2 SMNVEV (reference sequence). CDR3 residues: CASSLERLNTEAFF. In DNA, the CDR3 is TGTGCCAGCAGCCTGGAGCGGTTGAACACTGAAGCTTTCTTT.

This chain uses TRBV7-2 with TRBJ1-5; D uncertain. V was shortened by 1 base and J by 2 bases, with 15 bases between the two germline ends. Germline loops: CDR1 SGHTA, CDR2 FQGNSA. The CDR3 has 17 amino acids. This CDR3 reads CASSLDLWGAGNQPQHF. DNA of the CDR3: TGTGCCAGCAGCTTAGATCTGTGGGGAGCTGGCAATCAGCCCCAGCATTTT.

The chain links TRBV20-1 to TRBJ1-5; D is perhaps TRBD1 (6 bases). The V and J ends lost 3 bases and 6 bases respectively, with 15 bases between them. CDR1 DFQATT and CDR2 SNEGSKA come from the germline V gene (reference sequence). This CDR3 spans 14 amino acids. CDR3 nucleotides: TGCAGTGCTAGTGACTCGGGGGCTCGTCAGCCCCAGCATTTT. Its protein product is CSASDSGARQPQHF.

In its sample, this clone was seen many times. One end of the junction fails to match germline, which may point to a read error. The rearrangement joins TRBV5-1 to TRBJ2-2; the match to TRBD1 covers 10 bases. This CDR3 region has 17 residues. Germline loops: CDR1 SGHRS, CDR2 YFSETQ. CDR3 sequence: CASRLARTGGNTGELFF. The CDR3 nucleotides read TGCGCCAGCAGGTTGGCCCGGACAGGGGGAAACACCGGGGAGCTGTTTTTT.

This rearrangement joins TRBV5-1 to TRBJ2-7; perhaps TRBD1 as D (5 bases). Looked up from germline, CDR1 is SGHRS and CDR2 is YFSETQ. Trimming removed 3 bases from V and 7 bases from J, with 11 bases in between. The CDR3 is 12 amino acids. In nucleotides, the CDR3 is TGCGCCAGCAGCTCCGGCGGACAAGAGCAGTACTTC. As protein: CASSSGGQEQYF.